This TCR beta chain was recorded in a study of T-cell memory formation after mild COVID-19. As for the study in general: For the most part, TCR clusters were specific to one donor. Regarding the study as a whole: There were some responding clones in pre-infection memory, which suggested that cross-reactive memory had joined. Clones that got smaller from day 15 to 85 had even CD4/CD8, while clones growing later tipped toward CD4+.

TCR alpha and TCR beta cDNA libraries with sample barcodes and UMIs came from 5'RACE using constant-segment primers. Using its own MiXCR run on the 5' RACE reads, TCRdb lists one record per CDR3 protein. The sample consists of 300,000 to 350,000 distinct CDR3 sequences, approximately 12% of them appearing once. The CDR3 sequence is 15 residues long. V lost 3 bases, J lost 3 bases, and 15 bases lay in between. CDR1 is SEHNR and CDR2 is FQNEAQ in the germline V gene (reference sequence). With respect to this clonotype: The antigen remains undetermined.

This chain links TRBV7-9 with TRBJ2-7, with D possibly called TRBD1 or TRBD2 (5 bases each). The sample taken for sequencing was PBMCs or a T cell subset sorted from them (not recorded which). This receptor was obtained from a man aged 18 to 29 who had mild COVID-19 (a few samples of this study predate the infection). Cell type and time point are not known. DNA for the CDR3: TGTGCCAGCAGCTTGGGGGATGGATCGGTCTACGAGCAGTACTTC. Its protein is CASSLGDGSVYEQYF.